Listed below are T cell receptor beta chains from one sample, sequenced in a study of blood T cell repertoires in COVID-19. Clones were sequenced by immunoSEQ multiplex PCR, and TCRdb holds only the in-frame ones, with some missing. The sample contains 91,000 or so clones, roughly 82% of which appear only once. Sequenced: peripheral blood. The receptors were sampled from a man aged 45-65 years with active or convalescent COVID-19. Each CDR3 is given without its conserved first and last residue. Each record gives: CDR3 length, clone size, V gene, J gene, D gene, CDR3 protein. A D gene is named only where the DNA matches it firmly. Only some rows state a clone size, as once, few, many or a class for expanded clones.

>14|NA|TRBV2|TRBJ1-4|NA
ASSAPGVATNEKLF
>13|once|TRBV5-4|TRBJ2-3|NA
ASSLPGTGTDTQY
>13|NA|TRBV5-4|TRBJ1-2|TRBD1
ASSFMGQGASGYT
>12|NA|TRBV10-1|TRBJ1-5|NA
ASSEAGVDQPQH
>13|NA|TRBV9|TRBJ2-5|TRBD2
ASSLLAGFEETQY
>11|few|TRBV20-1|TRBJ1-5|NA
SASSGGNQPQH
>11|NA|TRBV5-6|TRBJ2-3|NA
ASSRQGTDTQY
>10|NA|TRBV19|TRBJ1-2|NA
ASSMGPEGYT
>15|NA|TRBV5-1|TRBJ2-1|TRBD2
ASSLGEGMALRNEQF
>13|once|TRBV3-1/TRBV3-2|TRBJ2-7|TRBD1
ASSLYGTDYYEQY
>13|NA|TRBV6-5|TRBJ2-1|TRBD1
AGTPGTGSDNEQF
>13|NA|TRBV10-3|TRBJ2-3|NA
AIRGASGRPDTQY
>12|NA|TRBV5-1|TRBJ1-3|NA
ASSFGGPGNTIY
>13|NA|TRBV13|TRBJ2-5|NA
ASSSTQTIRETQY
>14|NA|TRBV11-2|TRBJ1-3|NA
ASSSRITGSGNTIY
>12|NA|TRBV2|TRBJ1-2|NA
ASSVPPGNYGYT
>13|NA|TRBV11-2|TRBJ1-1|NA
ASSSLSGPLGEAF
>13|NA|TRBV7-6|TRBJ2-7|TRBD2
ASSVAGRAWHEQY
>11|NA|TRBV6-5|TRBJ1-2|NA
ASTQGGGYGYT
>13|NA|TRBV7-2|TRBJ2-2|NA
ASSLVIGGAGELF
>13|NA|TRBV7-9|TRBJ1-5|NA
ASSLGDTRNQPQH
>12|NA|TRBV6-5|TRBJ2-5|TRBD1
ASSYSGGAETQY
>11|NA|TRBV28|TRBJ1-2|NA
ASTLGGEYGYT
>11|NA|TRBV10-3|TRBJ2-3|NA
AISRAGTDTQY
>12|NA|TRBV6-6|TRBJ2-1|NA
ASSYYDRYNEQF
>14|NA|TRBV11-2|TRBJ1-3|NA
ASSLVVGGPGNTIY
>12|NA|TRBV3-1/TRBV3-2|TRBJ1-2|TRBD1
ASSQETGVYGYT
>14|NA|TRBV7-6|TRBJ2-3|NA
ASSSKTGLVTDTQY
>12|few|TRBV28|TRBJ2-1|TRBD2
ASSSGLAGAGQF
>13|NA|TRBV25-1|TRBJ1-2|NA
ASTEGDTTYYGYT
>14|NA|TRBV19|TRBJ2-3|TRBD1
ASTDTGGYSTDTQY
>14|NA|TRBV2|TRBJ2-2|TRBD1
ASRVHGTGANGELF
>13|NA|TRBV7-2|TRBJ2-6|NA
ASSLGPAGPNVLT